This T cell receptor (beta chain) was found in a study of T cell responses to AZD1222 COVID-19 vaccine. Here immunoSEQ multiplex PCR was the method, and the copy in TCRdb shows in-frame clones only, minus some. In the table there are fewer than 130,000 clones, around 90% of which are singletons. Note on this clone: The antigen is undetermined.

General study results and limits: Sampling captured repertoires only after the peak T cell response. Across the whole spike, CD4 TCRs peaked at regions 160-218 and 743-854.

The sequencing used peripheral blood, collected 28 days after the second AZD1222 dose. This clonotype was sampled from an adult who received the AZD1222 COVID-19 vaccine.

In nucleotides, the CDR3 is TGTGCCAGCAGGCCTAGCGGCCTGACCCTCTACGAGCAGTACTTC. Protein: CASRPSGLTLYEQYF. The chain is built from TRBV28 and TRBJ2-7; 7 bases are a match to TRBD2. The V segment lost 6 bases and the J segment 3 bases; nucleotides outside the gene matches: 11. The CDR3 is 15 amino acids. Germline loops: CDR1 MDHEN, CDR2 SYDVKM.